This T cell receptor beta chain was profiled in a study of cytomegalovirus exposure and HLA in healthy donors. Study-level results: Most TCR sequences showed up rarely, but some public TCRs showed up in many donors. In vitro confirmation showed three CMV-associated chains to be CMV antigen specific. The investigators catalogued 164 TCR beta chains as cytomegalovirus-associated. A later analysis showed HLA-associated TCR beta chains outstripping equally common others in clonal expansion.

Looked up from germline, CDR1 is SEHNR and CDR2 is FQNEAQ (reference sequence). The CDR3 has 19 amino acids. V gave up 0 bases and J gave up 1 base; unmatched junction bases: 11. Researchers ran the PCR with 60 Vbeta and 13 Jbeta primers. Clones were read by immunoSEQ multiplex PCR, and TCRdb kept only the in-frame ones, dropping some. Among 25,000 or so clones, more than 70% were seen once, and the ten largest hold approximately 4.9%. On this clone: Its matching antigen is unknown.

The J gene is TRBJ2-2, the V gene TRBV7-9, with 7 bases that match TRBD2. The source of this sequence is a male donor in good health and CMV-seronegative. What was sequenced was PBMCs. CDR3 sequence (DNA): TGTGCCAGCAGCTTAGCGGGGGTACCGGGACTAATGAACACCGGGGAGCTGTTTTTT. It codes for CASSLAGVPGLMNTGELFF.